Sequencing of this TCR beta chain was carried out in a study of human T cells and chemical hapten exposure. Sample time point: patch test 3, about 24 weeks after DPC sensitization. The treatment: therapeutic diphenylcyclopropenone sensitization with weekly scalp DPC. The study enrolled 18 to 70-year-old alopecia patients suitable for DPC. In TCRdb, the RACE reads were re-called with MiXCR into one record per CDR3 protein. The sample includes about 76,000 distinct CDR3 sequences, about an eighth of them seen just once. This clonotype was seen a few times. The sequence came from a woman between 50 and 59 years old with alopecia areata. Some clones in this sample may be carry-over from other donors' samples. Sample: whole blood, taken in connection with sensitization to the hapten diphenylcyclopropenone (DPC).

The CDR3 sequence: CASGLVQGTSTNEKLFF. The CDR3 bases are TGTGCTAGTGGTTTGGTCCAGGGGACTTCAACTAATGAAAAACTGTTTTTT. The genes are TRBV12-5 and TRBJ1-4; a weak D match, TRBD1 (6 bases). Trimming removed 0 bases from V and 0 bases from J, with 11 bases in between. Germline V gene sequence: CDR1 LGHNT, CDR2 FRNRAP. The CDR3 has 17 residues.